The clone carrying this T cell receptor (beta chain) showed up many times. Researchers took RNA transcripts and amplified the TCR beta CDR3 regions from them. A set of HTBI primers served as the primers for a first-round RT-PCR of the TCR CDR3. A single record per CDR3 protein comes from TCRdb applying MiXCR to the multiplex PCR reads. This table holds some 720,000 distinct CDR3 sequences, over 15% found once. The sample belongs to a study of T cells in Graves' hyperthyroidism and ophthalmopathy. Between the trimmed V and J ends, which lost 0 bases and 12 bases, there was a span of 10 bases. Germline V gene sequence: CDR1 SGHKS, CDR2 YYEKEE (reference sequence). This CDR3 contains 12 residues. An absence of ophthalmopathy progression within 18 months meant stable Graves' hyperthyroidism. Participants, patients aged 18 to 65, had newly diagnosed hyperthyroidism with a duration under 2 months. Patients having uncontrolled infection, another autoimmune disease, pregnancy or lactation were not included.

Sequenced sample: blood. The chain links TRBV5-5 to TRBJ1-5, with D perhaps matching TRBD1 (5 bases). This clonotype was obtained from a man aged 18 to 30 with Graves' hyperthyroidism. CDR3 protein: CASSLEDSRQHF. The CDR3 nucleotides are TGTGCCAGCAGCTTGGAAGACAGCCGCCAGCATTTT.